This TCR beta chain originates from a study of blood T cell repertoires in COVID-19. Study information: Donors in the United States, Italy and Spain gave samples during acute or convalescent COVID-19. From T cells, B-cell-depleted T cells, or PBMCs came the material, which was cDNA or gDNA.

V was clipped by 5 bases and J by 6 bases, with 13 bases between them. This CDR3 is built from 13 residues. The germline CDR1 and CDR2 sequences are SEHNR and FQNEAQ (reference sequence). In the study's own analysis: Reference gene primer amplification gave estimated nucleated cell counts. Profiled with immunoSEQ multiplex PCR; TCRdb holds only in-frame clones, not every one. The DNA gave D and trimming, while V, J and clone size come from that table. The data contain roughly 140,000 clones, around 84% of them singletons. This TCR was sampled from a woman aged 45-65 years with acute or convalescent COVID-19. The sample comprised peripheral blood. V usage is TRBV7-9 and J usage is TRBJ1-2; D gene ambiguous. CDR3 region: CASSNRFSDGYTF. The CDR3 coding sequence is TGTGCCAGCAGCAACCGTTTCTCGGATGGCTACACCTTC.